This T cell receptor (beta chain) was recorded in a study of T cells expressing NK-cell markers. General study findings and limits: The study found these clonotypes also leading the CD3+CD56-NKG2C+ fraction in a few donors.

Looked up from germline, CDR1 is SEHNR and CDR2 is FQNEAQ (reference sequence). The CDR3 is 15 amino acids. Libraries used 5'RACE template switching adding universal primer site and UMIs. TCRdb derives one entry per CDR3 protein from the 5' RACE reads, leaving out DNA. The sample has about 550,000 distinct CDR3 sequences, and its top ten clones hold roughly 3.5%. About this clonotype itself: The target antigen is unknown.

The clonotype originates from a man between 18 and 35 years old in good health. The V gene is TRBV7-9, the J gene TRBJ1-3; the D gene TCRdb calls, TRBD1, cannot be checked with no DNA. The sequencing input was blood T cells: a sorted CD56 or NKG2C T cell subset, CD4+ or CD8+ T cells, or bulk PBMC T cells (not recorded which). The CDR3 sequence is CASTSGPVSGNTIYF.